This T cell receptor (beta chain) was captured in a study of T cell responses to AZD1222 COVID-19 vaccine. General observations from the study: The study sampled repertoires only after the peak T cell response. The span of vaccine-associated CD4 TCRs extended across spike, with dominance at 160-218 and 743-854.

J lost 11 bases, V lost 5 bases, and 7 bases had no gene match. The CDR3 sequence is 12 residues long. From germline, CDR1 is SEHNR and CDR2 FQNEAQ (reference sequence). This clone has only one observation. Its antigen is undetermined. Profiling relied on immunoSEQ multiplex PCR, and the TCRdb table lists in-frame clones only, not all of them. Counted here are 120,000 or so clones, about 79% occurring once; the ten biggest clones make up around 27%. This TCR was sampled from an adult who received the AZD1222 COVID-19 vaccine. The sequenced sample was peripheral blood, obtained 28 days after the second AZD1222 dose. The chain uses TRBV7-9 and TRBJ1-2; TRBD1 agrees at 8 bases. CDR3 amino acids: CASSPYGQGYTF. CDR3 bases: TGTGCCAGCAGCCCATACGGACAGGGATACACCTTC.